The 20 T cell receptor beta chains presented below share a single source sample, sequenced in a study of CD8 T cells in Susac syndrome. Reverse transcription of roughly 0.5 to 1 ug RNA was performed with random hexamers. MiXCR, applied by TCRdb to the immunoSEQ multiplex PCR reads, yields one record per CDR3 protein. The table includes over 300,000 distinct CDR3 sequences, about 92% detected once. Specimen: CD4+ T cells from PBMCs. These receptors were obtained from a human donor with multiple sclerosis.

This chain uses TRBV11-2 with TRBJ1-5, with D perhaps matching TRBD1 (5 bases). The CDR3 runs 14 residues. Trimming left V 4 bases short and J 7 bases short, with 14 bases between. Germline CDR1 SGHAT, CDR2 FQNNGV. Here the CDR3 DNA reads TGTGCCAGCAGCTCCTTGGGGGGTAGCCAGCCCCAGCATTTT. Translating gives CASSSLGGSQPQHF.

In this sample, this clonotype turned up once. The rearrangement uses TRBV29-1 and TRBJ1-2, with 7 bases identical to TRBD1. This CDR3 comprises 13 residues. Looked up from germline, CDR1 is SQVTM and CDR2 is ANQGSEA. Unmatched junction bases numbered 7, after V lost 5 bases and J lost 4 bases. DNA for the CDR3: TGCAGCGTTAAAACAGGGGAGCCCTATGGCTACACCTTC. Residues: CSVKTGEPYGYTF.

The CDR3 loop reads CAISEIGLGGYEQYF. The CDR3 nucleotides are TGTGCCATCAGTGAAATAGGACTAGGTGGCTACGAGCAGTACTTC. The chain uses TRBV10-3 and TRBJ2-7; the match to TRBD2 covers 7 bases. The CDR3 is 15 amino acids. Germline lookup yields CDR1 ENHRY and CDR2 SYGVKD. Germline trimming cut 3 bases from V and 3 bases from J; bases unmatched to any gene: 8.

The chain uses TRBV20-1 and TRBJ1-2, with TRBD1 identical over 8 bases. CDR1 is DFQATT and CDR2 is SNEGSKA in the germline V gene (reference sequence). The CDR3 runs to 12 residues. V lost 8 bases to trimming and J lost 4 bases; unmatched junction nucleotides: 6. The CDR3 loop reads CSTQGAGYGYTF. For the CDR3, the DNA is TGCAGTACTCAGGGGGCGGGCTATGGCTACACCTTC.

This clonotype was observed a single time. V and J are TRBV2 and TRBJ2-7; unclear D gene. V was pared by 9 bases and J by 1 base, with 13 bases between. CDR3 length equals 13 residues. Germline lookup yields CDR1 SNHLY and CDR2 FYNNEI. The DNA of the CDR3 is TGTGCCAGTTTACACGGAGATTCCTACGAGCAGTACTTC. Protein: CASLHGDSYEQYF.

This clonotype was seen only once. The CDR3 spells CASSLGPETGVGTQYF. The CDR3 DNA reads TGCGCCAGCAGCTTGGGCCCCGAGACAGGGGTTGGGACCCAGTACTTC. The rearrangement joins TRBV5-1 to TRBJ2-5; 8 nucleotides line up with TRBD1. This CDR3 comprises 16 residues. The V and J ends lost 0 bases and 7 bases, in that order; junction bases with no gene match: 11. Per germline, CDR1 SGHRS and CDR2 YFSETQ.

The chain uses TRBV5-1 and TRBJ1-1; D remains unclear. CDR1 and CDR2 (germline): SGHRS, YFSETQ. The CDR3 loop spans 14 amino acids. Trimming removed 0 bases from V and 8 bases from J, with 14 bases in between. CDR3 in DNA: TGCGCCAGCAGCTTGGGGCCCCATGGAGGGGAAGCTTTCTTT. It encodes CASSLGPHGGEAFF.

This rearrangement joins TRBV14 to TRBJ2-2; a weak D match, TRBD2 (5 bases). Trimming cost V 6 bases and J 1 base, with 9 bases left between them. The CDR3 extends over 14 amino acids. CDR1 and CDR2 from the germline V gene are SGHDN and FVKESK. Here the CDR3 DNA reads TGTGCCAGCAGGGCCGGGATGAACACCGGGGAGCTGTTTTTT. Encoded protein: CASRAGMNTGELFF.

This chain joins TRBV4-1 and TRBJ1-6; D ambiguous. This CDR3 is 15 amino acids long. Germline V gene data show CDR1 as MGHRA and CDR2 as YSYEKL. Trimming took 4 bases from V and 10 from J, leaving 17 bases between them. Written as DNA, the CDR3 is TGCGCCAGCAGCCGAGGGTTTAGCGTGGAGTCACCCCTCCACTTT. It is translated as CASSRGFSVESPLHF.

DNA for the CDR3: TGTGCCAGCAGGCCCCTGGGACAGGGGGCGACTGAAGCTTTCTTT. Protein: CASRPLGQGATEAFF. The rearrangement links TRBV12-3 or TRBV12-4 to TRBJ1-1; 12 nucleotides match TRBD1. CDR3 length equals 15 residues. The J segment lost 5 bases and the V segment lost 6 bases, leaving 7 bases of the junction unmatched.

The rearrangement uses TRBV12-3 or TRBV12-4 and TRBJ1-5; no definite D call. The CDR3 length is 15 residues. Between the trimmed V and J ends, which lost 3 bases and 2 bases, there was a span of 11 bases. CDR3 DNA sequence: TGTGCCAGCAGTTTCGGGCAGGCCGGCAATCAGCCCCAGCATTTT. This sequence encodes CASSFGQAGNQPQHF.

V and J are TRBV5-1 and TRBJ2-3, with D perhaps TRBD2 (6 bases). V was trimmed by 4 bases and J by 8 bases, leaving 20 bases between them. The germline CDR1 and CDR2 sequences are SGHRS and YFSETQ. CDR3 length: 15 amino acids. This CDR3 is CASSRQRAMGGTQYF. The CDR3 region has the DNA TGCGCCAGCAGCCGCCAGCGGGCTATGGGGGGTACGCAGTATTTT.

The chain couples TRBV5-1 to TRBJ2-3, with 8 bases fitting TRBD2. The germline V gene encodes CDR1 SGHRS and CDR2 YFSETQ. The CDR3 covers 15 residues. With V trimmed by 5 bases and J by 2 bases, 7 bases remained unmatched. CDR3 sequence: CASSYTSGSTDTQYF. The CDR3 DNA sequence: TGCGCCAGCAGTTATACTAGCGGATCCACAGATACGCAGTATTTT.

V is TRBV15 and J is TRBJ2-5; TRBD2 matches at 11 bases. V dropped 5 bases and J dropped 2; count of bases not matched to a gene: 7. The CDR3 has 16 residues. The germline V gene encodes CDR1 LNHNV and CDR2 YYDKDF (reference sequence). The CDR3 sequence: CATSPRLAGSQETQYF. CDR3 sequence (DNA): TGTGCCACCAGCCCCCGACTAGCGGGGTCTCAAGAGACCCAGTACTTC.

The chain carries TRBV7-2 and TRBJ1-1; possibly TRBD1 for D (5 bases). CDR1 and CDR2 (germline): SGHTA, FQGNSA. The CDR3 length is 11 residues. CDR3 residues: CAGQGLTEAFF. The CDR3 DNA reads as TGTGCGGGTCAGGGCCTCACTGAAGCTTTCTTT. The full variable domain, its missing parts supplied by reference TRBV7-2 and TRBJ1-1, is GAGVSQSPSNKVTEKGKDVELRCDPISGHTALYWYRQSLGQGLEFLIYFQGNSAPDKSGLPSDRFSAERTGGSVSTLTIQRTQQEDSAVYLCAGQGLTEAFFGQGTRLTVV.

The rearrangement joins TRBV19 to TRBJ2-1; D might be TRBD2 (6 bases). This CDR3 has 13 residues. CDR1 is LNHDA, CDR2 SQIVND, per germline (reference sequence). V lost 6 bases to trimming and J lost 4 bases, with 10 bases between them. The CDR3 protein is CASRISGYNEQFF. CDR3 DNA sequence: TGTGCCAGTAGGATTAGCGGTTACAATGAGCAGTTCTTC.

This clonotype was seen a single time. The CDR3 DNA is TGTGCCAGCAGCTTAGAGGGGAGGAGGGCTAATGAAAAACTGTTTTTT. Its translation: CASSLEGRRANEKLFF. The chain links TRBV7-8 to TRBJ1-4, with D possibly TRBD1 on 5 matching bases. Germline CDR1 and CDR2: SGHVS and FQNEAQ. Trimming shortened V by 1 base and J by 3 bases, and 12 bases separated the two germline ends. This CDR3 comprises 16 residues.

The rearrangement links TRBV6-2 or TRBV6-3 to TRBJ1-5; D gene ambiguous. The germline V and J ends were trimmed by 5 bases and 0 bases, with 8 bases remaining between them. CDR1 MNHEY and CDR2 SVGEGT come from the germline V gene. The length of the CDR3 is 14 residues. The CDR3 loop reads CASSVYGSNQPQHF. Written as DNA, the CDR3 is TGTGCCAGCAGTGTATATGGTAGCAATCAGCCCCAGCATTTT.

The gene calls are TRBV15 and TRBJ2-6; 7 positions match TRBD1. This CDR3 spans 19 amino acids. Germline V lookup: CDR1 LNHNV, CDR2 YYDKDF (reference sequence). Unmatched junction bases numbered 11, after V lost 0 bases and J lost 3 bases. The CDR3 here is CATSRERGPRGGGANVLTF. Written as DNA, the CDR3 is TGTGCCACCAGCAGAGAGAGGGGGCCAAGGGGCGGTGGGGCCAACGTCCTGACTTTC.

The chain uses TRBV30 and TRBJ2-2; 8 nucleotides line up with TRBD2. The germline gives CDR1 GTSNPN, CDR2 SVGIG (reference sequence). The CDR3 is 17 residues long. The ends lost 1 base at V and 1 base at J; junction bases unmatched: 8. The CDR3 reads CAWSEGAGAENTGELFF. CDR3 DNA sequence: TGTGCCTGGAGTGAGGGAGCGGGAGCAGAGAACACCGGGGAGCTGTTTTTT.